A selection of T cell receptor beta chains follows, all from one sample in a study of blood T cell repertoires in COVID-19. Profiled with immunoSEQ multiplex PCR; TCRdb holds only in-frame clones, not every one. The profile shows 150,000 or so clones, around nine tenths of them singletons. What was sequenced was peripheral blood. Receptor source: a human donor in a cohort sampled during active COVID-19. The CDR3 runs from the conserved cysteine through the conserved F or W. Fields, in order: J gene, V gene, clone size, D gene, CDR3 protein, CDR3 DNA. D genes are given only for firm matches. Clone sizes are given selectively: once, few, many, or a class where the clone is expanded.

>TRBJ2-1|TRBV2|.|.
CASSVGVGEQFF
TGTGCCAGCAGTGTGGGAGTAGGCGAGCAGTTCTTC
>TRBJ2-7|TRBV29-1|.|TRBD1
CSVEAARGQSPYEQYF
TGCAGCGTTGAAGCGGCCCGGGGACAGTCCCCCTACGAGCAGTACTTC
>TRBJ2-7|TRBV6-5|.|TRBD1
CASSYSGQGRRYEQYF
TGTGCCAGCAGTTACTCGGGACAGGGAAGGAGGTACGAGCAGTACTTC
>TRBJ1-1|TRBV30|.|.
CAWSPTTGEAFF
TGTGCCTGGAGTCCTACGACGGGGGAAGCTTTCTTT
>TRBJ1-6|TRBV14|.|TRBD1
CASSQDKGQGDSPLHF
TGTGCCAGCAGCCAAGATAAGGGACAGGGGGATTCACCCCTCCACTTT
>TRBJ2-3|TRBV7-9|.|TRBD1
CASSSNRGRIDTQYF
TGTGCCAGCAGCTCGAACAGGGGGCGAATAGATACGCAGTATTTT
>TRBJ2-1|TRBV28|.|.
CASSLIQANEQFF
TGTGCCAGCAGTTTAATCCAGGCCAATGAGCAGTTCTTC
>TRBJ1-4|TRBV9|.|TRBD1
CASSSRDRGGEKLFF
TGTGCCAGCAGCTCCCGGGACAGGGGTGGTGAAAAACTGTTTTTT
>TRBJ2-7|TRBV7-9|few|TRBD1
CASSSRDREYEQYF
TGTGCCAGCAGCTCCCGGGACAGAGAGTACGAGCAGTACTTC
>TRBJ1-3|TRBV27|.|.
CASSPVSGNTIYF
TGTGCCAGCAGTCCGGTTTCTGGAAACACCATATATTTT
>TRBJ2-1|TRBV19|.|TRBD2
CASIGTSGKSNNEQFF
TGTGCCAGTATCGGCACTAGCGGGAAATCGAACAATGAGCAGTTCTTC
>TRBJ1-2|TRBV6-5|.|.
CASSGTNYGYTF
TGTGCCAGCTCCGGGACAAACTATGGCTACACCTTC
>TRBJ2-6|TRBV2|.|.
CASRTGANVLTF
TGTGCCAGTCGTACTGGGGCCAACGTCCTGACTTTC
>TRBJ2-7|TRBV7-6|.|.
CASSLEQGTYYEQYF
TGTGCCAGCAGCTTGGAGCAGGGGACCTACTACGAGCAGTACTTC
>TRBJ2-5|TRBV6-5|once|TRBD2
CASRPLAGQETQYF
TGTGCCAGCAGACCTCTAGCGGGCCAAGAGACCCAGTACTTC
>TRBJ2-1|TRBV19|.|.
CASSIDLKRNEQFF
TGTGCCAGTAGTATAGATCTCAAGAGGAATGAGCAGTTCTTC
>TRBJ2-7|TRBV19|.|.
CASSSTGGGFEQYF
TGTGCCAGTAGTTCAACAGGGGGGGGGTTCGAGCAGTACTTC
>TRBJ2-5|TRBV7-9|.|TRBD2
CASSEGRLAGPRGQETQYF
TGTGCCAGCAGCGAAGGGCGACTAGCGGGCCCGAGGGGCCAAGAGACCCAGTACTTC
>TRBJ1-2|TRBV29-1|.|.
CSVEEWPRGYGYTF
TGCAGCGTTGAAGAATGGCCGCGGGGCTATGGCTACACCTTC
>TRBJ2-2|TRBV7-9|.|TRBD2
CASSPREGGELFF
TGTGCCAGCAGCCCCAGGGAGGGCGGGGAGCTGTTTTTT
>TRBJ1-2|TRBV4-1|.|.
CASSQLLRGGENYGYTF
TGCGCCAGCAGCCAACTTTTGCGGGGAGGGGAGAACTATGGCTACACCTTC
>TRBJ2-7|TRBV11-2|.|.
CASSRTNSYEQYF
TGTGCCAGCAGCCGGACTAATTCCTACGAGCAGTACTTC
>TRBJ1-5|TRBV7-8|.|TRBD1
CASSQGDSHNQPQHF
TGTGCCAGCAGCCAGGGGGACAGCCACAATCAGCCCCAGCATTTT
>TRBJ1-1|TRBV3-1/TRBV3-2|.|.
CASSLQGNTEAFF
TGTGCCAGCAGCCTTCAGGGGAACACTGAAGCTTTCTTT
>TRBJ2-7|TRBV3-1/TRBV3-2|.|TRBD2
CASSPVSGASSYEQYF
TGTGCCAGCAGCCCAGTAAGCGGGGCCAGCTCCTACGAGCAGTACTTC
>TRBJ2-7|TRBV11-3|once|.
CASSFPLGVSYEQYF
TGTGCCAGCAGCTTCCCGCTCGGGGTCTCCTACGAGCAGTACTTC
>TRBJ1-4|TRBV7-2|few|TRBD1
CASSLVSGQGLSEKLFF
TGTGCCAGCAGCTTAGTGTCGGGACAGGGCCTTAGTGAAAAACTGTTTTTT